These T cell receptor beta chains were read from a single sample in a study of spatial heterogeneity in lung cancer. MiXCR, run by TCRdb on the 5' RACE reads, gives a single entry per CDR3 protein. The sample has around 8,100 distinct CDR3 sequences, around 5.4% seen once. The specimen comprised lung tumor tissue, sampled at surgery. These receptors all come from a male donor with early-stage non-small cell lung cancer. The CDR3 runs from the conserved cysteine through the conserved F or W. A D gene is named only where the DNA matches it firmly. The size entry is marked missing in some rows and otherwise reads once, few, many or a size class.

CDR3 protein: CASSYGPLEGNQPQHF
CDR3 DNA: TGTGCCAGCAGTTACGGTCCCCTCGAGGGCAATCAGCCCCAGCATTTT
J gene: TRBJ1-5
D gene: -
CDR3 length: 16
clone size: many
V gene: TRBV6-5

CDR3 protein: CASRDRNTEAFF
CDR3 DNA: TGTGCCAGCAGGGACCGGAACACTGAAGCTTTCTTT
J gene: TRBJ1-1
D gene: -
CDR3 length: 12
clone size: -
V gene: TRBV6-1

CDR3 protein: CASRQGTDTQYF
CDR3 DNA: TGTGCCAGCAGACAGGGGACAGATACGCAGTATTTT
J gene: TRBJ2-3
D gene: TRBD1
CDR3 length: 12
clone size: -
V gene: TRBV7-9

CDR3 protein: CASSLLEYGYTF
CDR3 DNA: TGTGCCAGCAGCCTCCTAGAATATGGCTACACCTTC
J gene: TRBJ1-2
D gene: -
CDR3 length: 12
clone size: many
V gene: TRBV7-2

CDR3 protein: CASSLRGLENTEAFF
CDR3 DNA: TGCGCCAGCAGCTTGAGGGGGCTTGAGAACACTGAAGCTTTCTTT
J gene: TRBJ1-1
D gene: TRBD1
CDR3 length: 15
clone size: once
V gene: TRBV7-2

CDR3 protein: CASSSPRGFNSPLHF
CDR3 DNA: TGTGCCAGCAGTTCCCCCCGGGGGTTTAATTCACCCCTCCACTTT
J gene: TRBJ1-6
D gene: -
CDR3 length: 15
clone size: many
V gene: TRBV28

CDR3 protein: CASSLTGLGTGELFF
CDR3 DNA: TGTGCCAGCAGCTTAACCGGGTTGGGCACCGGGGAGCTGTTTTTT
J gene: TRBJ2-2
D gene: -
CDR3 length: 15
clone size: -
V gene: TRBV7-8

CDR3 protein: CASSSRTVIAKNIQYF
CDR3 DNA: TGTGCCAGCAGCTCCAGGACCGTGATAGCCAAAAACATTCAGTACTTC
J gene: TRBJ2-4
D gene: -
CDR3 length: 16
clone size: many
V gene: TRBV7-8

CDR3 protein: CASSTSGTRGDTQYF
CDR3 DNA: TGTGCCAGTTCCACTAGCGGGACTAGAGGGGATACGCAGTATTTT
J gene: TRBJ2-3
D gene: TRBD2
CDR3 length: 15
clone size: many
V gene: TRBV19

CDR3 protein: CASSVGGGLETQYF
CDR3 DNA: TGTGCCAGCAGCGTAGGCGGCGGCCTAGAGACCCAGTACTTC
J gene: TRBJ2-5
D gene: -
CDR3 length: 14
clone size: many
V gene: TRBV7-2

CDR3 protein: CASSPDRFGNTIYF
CDR3 DNA: TGTGCCAGCAGCCCGGACAGGTTTGGAAACACCATATATTTT
J gene: TRBJ1-3
D gene: TRBD1
CDR3 length: 14
clone size: many
V gene: TRBV7-2

CDR3 protein: CASSAGLAADEQFF
CDR3 DNA: TGTGCCAGCAGCGCTGGACTAGCCGCGGATGAGCAGTTCTTC
J gene: TRBJ2-1
D gene: TRBD2
CDR3 length: 14
clone size: many
V gene: TRBV5-4

CDR3 protein: CAAHSGNTGELFF
CDR3 DNA: TGTGCCGCCCATAGCGGGAACACCGGGGAGCTGTTTTTT
J gene: TRBJ2-2
D gene: -
CDR3 length: 13
clone size: large
V gene: TRBV24-1

CDR3 protein: CASSRAGQPQHF
CDR3 DNA: TGTGCCAGCAGCAGGGCCGGGCAGCCCCAGCATTTT
J gene: TRBJ1-5
D gene: -
CDR3 length: 12
clone size: few
V gene: TRBV7-9

CDR3 protein: CASSFEALPGDEQYF
CDR3 DNA: TGTGCCAGCAGCTTCGAGGCTCTACCTGGGGACGAGCAGTACTTC
J gene: TRBJ2-7
D gene: -
CDR3 length: 15
clone size: medium-sized
V gene: TRBV7-8